The clone carrying this T cell receptor beta chain was detected only a few times. The data derive from a study of T cell changes during pregnancy in multiple sclerosis. This CDR3 is 13 amino acids long. V shed 6 bases and J 1 base; nucleotides not matched to a gene: 2. Germline assignment: CDR1 SGHTA and CDR2 FQGNSA. The assay was immunoSEQ multiplex PCR, and TCRdb's table has in-frame clones only and misses some. The repertoire consists of 50,000 to 60,000 clones, with around 91% occurring once and the leading ten covering approximately 1.8%. The chain couples TRBV7-2 to TRBJ1-1, with 7 bases lining up with TRBD1. The sample was peripheral blood, taken after pregnancy. The source is a female donor with multiple sclerosis, enrolled in a pregnancy study. The CDR3, as DNA: TGTGCCAGCAGGGGACAGCCGAACACTGAAGCTTTCTTT. Protein: CASRGQPNTEAFF. Combining the CDR3 with reference TRBV7-2 and TRBJ1-1 gives the whole variable domain GAGVSQSPSNKVTEKGKDVELRCDPISGHTALYWYRQSLGQGLEFLIYFQGNSAPDKSGLPSDRFSAERTGGSVSTLTIQRTQQEDSAVYLCASRGQPNTEAFFGQGTRLTVV.